Below, 23 T cell receptor beta chains from the same sample are listed, as sequenced in a study of T cell responses to AZD1222 COVID-19 vaccine. Profiling relied on immunoSEQ multiplex PCR, and the TCRdb table lists in-frame clones only, not all of them. The data contain some 150,000 clones, approximately 90% of them seen just once; the ten biggest clones take up less than 3.5%. The sample in question was peripheral blood, obtained 28 days after the second AZD1222 dose. The source is an adult who received the AZD1222 COVID-19 vaccine.

J is TRBJ2-2 and V is TRBV7-2; D gene ambiguous. From germline, CDR1 is SGHTA and CDR2 FQGNSA. This CDR3 has 15 amino acids. Trimming cost V 0 bases and J 4 bases, with 9 bases left between them. The CDR3 loop is CASSLAHGLTGELFF. The CDR3 DNA reads TGTGCCAGCAGCTTAGCGCATGGGCTCACCGGGGAGCTGTTTTTT.

The chain links TRBV7-2 to TRBJ2-4; 7 bases fit TRBD2. With V trimmed by 1 base and J by 7 bases, 19 bases remained unmatched. The V gene's germline CDR1 is SGHTA and CDR2 FQGNSA. The length of the CDR3 is 19 residues. The CDR3 DNA follows: TGTGCCAGCAGCTTAGGCGTGGGGGGGTCTAGTAAGGGGATTAACATTCAGTACTTC. It yields the protein CASSLGVGGSSKGINIQYF.

The chain carries TRBV28 and TRBJ2-7; TRBD1 matches at 9 bases. The trim removed 4 bases at V and 5 bases at J, leaving 12 bases unmatched. Germline V lookup: CDR1 MDHEN, CDR2 SYDVKM. This CDR3 comprises 16 residues. In DNA, the CDR3 is TGTGCCAGCAGTTCCCCAACCCCGGGACAGGGTGACGAGCAGTACTTC. Its protein is CASSSPTPGQGDEQYF. Based on the CDR3 plus reference TRBV28 and TRBJ2-7, the full variable domain is DVKVTQSSRYLVKRTGEKVFLECVQDMDHENMFWYRQDPGLGLRLIYFSYDVKMKEKGDIPEGYSVSREKKERFSLILESASTNQTSMYLCASSSPTPGQGDEQYFGPGTRLTVT.

The V and J genes are TRBV4-1 and TRBJ2-1; no definite D call. V lost 0 bases, J lost 5 bases, and 11 bases lay in between. Germline CDR1 reads MGHRA; CDR2 reads YSYEKL. The CDR3 extends over 15 amino acids. CDR3 sequence: CASSQDGTPNNEQFF. CDR3 nucleotides: TGCGCCAGCAGCCAAGATGGAACACCCAACAATGAGCAGTTCTTC.

V is TRBV11-3 and J is TRBJ2-1; D may be TRBD2 (6 bases). Trimming left V 3 bases short and J 8 bases short, with 14 bases between. Looked up from germline, CDR1 is SGHNT and CDR2 is YENEEA. The CDR3 has 14 residues. CDR3 DNA sequence: TGTGCCAGCAGCTTTGGGGGAGGTGACGATGAGCAGTTCTTC. Protein sequence: CASSFGGGDDEQFF.

The J gene is TRBJ1-5, the V gene TRBV7-3, with unresolved D. Trimming pared 2 bases from V and 5 bases from J, leaving 1 base between. CDR3 size: 11 residues. CDR1 and CDR2 from the germline V gene are SGHTA and FQGTGA. The CDR3 is CASSLYQPQHF. The CDR3 bases are TGTGCCAGCAGCTTATATCAGCCCCAGCATTTT.

DNA for the CDR3: TGTGCCAGCAGCCGCGGAGATCGTACAGGGGATGAGCAGTTCTTC. Amino acid sequence: CASSRGDRTGDEQFF. The chain employs TRBV4-2 and TRBJ2-1, with 7 bases aligning to TRBD1. The CDR3 runs to 15 residues. Looked up from germline, CDR1 is LGHNA and CDR2 is YNFKEQ. Germline trimming cut 4 bases from V and 8 bases from J; bases unmatched to any gene: 11.

The table lists this clone with a few counts. V and J are TRBV7-2 and TRBJ1-5, with TRBD1 matching over 9 bases. CDR1 is SGHTA, CDR2 FQGNSA, per germline. Trimming at V came to 4 bases and at J to 6 bases, leaving 4 bases not matched to a gene. The CDR3 has 14 amino acids. As DNA, the CDR3 is TGTGCCAGCAGCTCGACAGGGGGGCGTCAGCCCCAGCATTTT. Translating it yields CASSSTGGRQPQHF.

This chain links TRBV15 with TRBJ2-3, with D tentatively TRBD1 (5 bases). This CDR3 is 13 amino acids long. CDR1 and CDR2 from the germline V gene are LNHNV and YYDKDF (reference sequence). V lost 3 bases and J 3 bases, leaving 7 bases between the germline ends. The DNA of the CDR3 is TGTGCCACCAGCAGGAGACAGACAGATACGCAGTATTTT. Encoded protein: CATSRRQTDTQYF. Supplemented by reference TRBV15 and TRBJ2-3, the full variable domain reads DAMVIQNPRYQVTQFGKPVTLSCSQTLNHNVMYWYQQKSSQAPKLLFHYYDKDFNNEADTPDNFQSRRPNTSFCFLDIRSPGLGDTAMYLCATSRRQTDTQYFGPGTRLTVL.

CDR3 bases: TGTGCCAGCAGTTTAGGCAATCAGCCCCAGCATTTT. Translation gives CASSLGNQPQHF. V gene TRBV12-3 or TRBV12-4 combines with J gene TRBJ1-5; D unresolved. V shed 1 base and J shed 2 bases, with 0 bases lying between them. This CDR3 has 12 residues.

The CDR3 DNA reads TGTGCCACCTCAGGCGGGAGTGAGGCCTACAATGAGCAGTTCTTC. It encodes CATSGGSEAYNEQFF. The chain carries TRBV24-1 and TRBJ2-1; TRBD2 agrees at 7 bases. The CDR3 runs 15 residues. The germline V gene has CDR1 KGHDR and CDR2 SFDVKD. V gave up 9 bases and J gave up 2 bases; unmatched junction bases: 9.

The V and J genes are TRBV29-1 and TRBJ1-1; TRBD1 might be the D (6 bases). V lost 7 bases and J 0 bases, leaving 12 bases between the germline ends. The length of the CDR3 is 13 residues. Germline CDR1 SQVTM, CDR2 ANQGSEA. The DNA for the CDR3 is TGCAGCGCTGAGAGGGGGATGAACACTGAAGCTTTCTTT. It is translated as CSAERGMNTEAFF.

The chain combines TRBV5-8 with TRBJ2-1; D remains unclear. Deletions cut 1 base from V and 10 bases from J, with 9 bases between. The germline V gene has CDR1 SGHTS and CDR2 YDEGEE. The CDR3 is 12 residues long. The CDR3 spells CASSLSTPEQFF. The DNA for the CDR3 is TGTGCCAGCAGCTTGAGTACACCAGAGCAGTTCTTC. Complete variable domain (other parts from reference TRBV5-8 and TRBJ2-1): EAGVTQSPTHLIKTRGQQATLRCSPISGHTSVYWYQQALGLGLQFLLWYDEGEERNRGNFPPRFSGRQFPNYSSELNVNALELEDSALYLCASSLSTPEQFFGPGTRLTVL.

The chain combines TRBV7-2 with TRBJ1-6; D may be TRBD1 (5 bases). This CDR3 is built from 15 residues. The germline V gene has CDR1 SGHTA and CDR2 FQGNSA. The V end lost 2 bases, the J end lost 8 bases, and 13 bases lay between the germline ends. In DNA, the CDR3 is TGTGCCAGCAGCTTAAGTCGGGGGGTAGATTCACCCCTCCACTTT. Translating gives CASSLSRGVDSPLHF. The full variable domain, completed using reference TRBV7-2 and TRBJ1-6, is GAGVSQSPSNKVTEKGKDVELRCDPISGHTALYWYRQSLGQGLEFLIYFQGNSAPDKSGLPSDRFSAERTGGSVSTLTIQRTQQEDSAVYLCASSLSRGVDSPLHFGNGTRLTVT.

The rearrangement joins TRBV6-5 to TRBJ1-6, with 7 positions matching TRBD1. J gave up 4 bases and V 6 bases, and 3 bases lay outside the gene matches. The germline V gene has CDR1 MNHEY and CDR2 SVGAGI. The CDR3 contains 14 residues. The CDR3 DNA follows: TGTGCCAGCAGCGGACAGGTTTATAATTCACCCCTCCACTTT. This translates into CASSGQVYNSPLHF.

The CDR3, as DNA: TGTGCCAGCAGTGGCCAGACAGGGGGTGATTATAGCAATCAGCCCCAGCATTTT. As protein: CASSGQTGGDYSNQPQHF. This chain joins TRBV2 and TRBJ1-5; 9 positions match TRBD1. The trim removed 4 bases at V and 0 bases at J, leaving 10 bases unmatched. The length of the CDR3 is 18 residues. Germline-derived CDR1 and CDR2 are SNHLY and FYNNEI.

The chain carries TRBV3-1 (or the pseudogene TRBV3-2) and TRBJ2-2; 10 bases are shared with TRBD1. The J segment lost 5 bases and the V segment lost 4 bases, leaving 7 bases of the junction unmatched. This CDR3 is built from 16 residues. Germline V gene data show CDR1 as LGHDT and CDR2 as YNNKEL (reference sequence). This CDR3 is CASSRQGAGSTGELFF. CDR3 sequence (DNA): TGTGCCAGCAGCCGACAGGGGGCAGGTTCTACCGGGGAGCTGTTTTTT.

The chain links TRBV7-2 to TRBJ2-3; a weak D match, TRBD2 (6 bases). V was pared by 6 bases and J by 5 bases, with 15 bases between. The CDR3 runs to 14 residues. The germline V gene has CDR1 SGHTA and CDR2 FQGNSA. The CDR3 region has the DNA TGTGCCAGCAGTCGGGGACTTCCTATAGATACGCAGTATTTT. Protein sequence: CASSRGLPIDTQYF.

The V gene is TRBV28, the J gene TRBJ1-6; D unresolved. This CDR3 region has 15 residues. With 3 bases removed from V and 7 bases from J, the gap between germline ends came to 13 bases. Per the germline V gene, CDR1 is MDHEN and CDR2 is SYDVKM. CDR3 residues: CASSLAGGGNSPLHF. CDR3 DNA sequence: TGTGCCAGCAGTTTGGCAGGCGGAGGGAATTCACCCCTCCACTTT.

The V and J genes are TRBV19 and TRBJ2-3; D is undetermined. This CDR3 contains 15 residues. CDR1 is LNHDA and CDR2 is SQIVND in the germline V gene (reference sequence). Trimming removed 2 bases at V and 0 bases at J, with 9 bases between. The CDR3 nucleotides are TGTGCCAGTAGTATATGGGGAACTAGCACAGATACGCAGTATTTT. This translates into CASSIWGTSTDTQYF. Looking up the rest from reference TRBV19 and TRBJ2-3 gives the full variable domain: DGGITQSPKYLFRKEGQNVTLSCEQNLNHDAMYWYRQDPGQGLRLIYYSQIVNDFQKGDIAEGYSVSREKKESFPLTVTSAQKNPTAFYLCASSIWGTSTDTQYFGPGTRLTVL.

This rearrangement joins TRBV27 to TRBJ2-7; TRBD2 agrees at 7 bases. Germline CDR1 MNHEY, CDR2 SMNVEV (reference sequence). V was pared by 6 bases and J by 3 bases, with 5 bases of the junction left unmatched. This CDR3 spans 13 amino acids. CDR3 DNA: TGTGCCAGCAGGTCTAGCGGTCACTACGAGCAGTACTTC. As protein: CASRSSGHYEQYF.

The chain links TRBV27 to TRBJ1-1; D not certain. Trimming removed 4 bases from V and 1 base from J, with 10 bases in between. This CDR3 is 14 amino acids long. The germline CDR1 and CDR2 sequences are MNHEY and SMNVEV (reference sequence). The CDR3 bases are TGTGCCAGCAGTTCAGGTATGAAGAACACTGAAGCTTTCTTT. Its translation is CASSSGMKNTEAFF.

This rearrangement joins TRBV19 to TRBJ2-7, with D perhaps being TRBD1 or TRBD2 (5 bases each). Between the trimmed V and J ends, which lost 3 bases and 0 bases, there was a span of 9 bases. The germline CDR1 and CDR2 sequences are LNHDA and SQIVND (reference sequence). This CDR3 is built from 14 residues. The CDR3 protein is CASSIGDGSYEQYF. Here the CDR3 DNA reads TGTGCCAGTAGTATTGGGGACGGCTCCTACGAGCAGTACTTC.